This TCR beta chain was sequenced for a study of cytotoxic CD8 clonotypes in ibrutinib-treated CLL. Whole-study results and caveats: The times at which samples were taken varied between sustained-remission and progressing patients. The public clonotypes identified were infrequent and showed contraction or stability on treatment. Measured clonality at baseline was greater than in age-matched healthy donors and tracked with circulating CD8+ T-cell counts.

Trimming pared 0 bases from V and 0 bases from J, leaving 9 bases between. This CDR3 spans 15 amino acids. Germline V gives CDR1 SGHRS, CDR2 YFSETQ. Worth noting for this clone: Antigen: not known.

Generated by immunoSEQ multiplex PCR, the TCRdb table keeps only in-frame clones and is missing some. The data contain fewer than 300,000 clones, approximately 79% of them seen just once; the ten biggest clones take up around 5.1%. This receptor was taken from a human donor with chronic lymphocytic leukemia. The rearrangement joins TRBV5-1 to TRBJ2-5, with D possibly being TRBD1 (6 bases). Here the sequenced sample was PBMCs, taken at disease progression, from a patient treated with ibrutinib. In nucleotides, the CDR3 is TGCGCCAGCAGCTTGGCACAGGGAGACCAAGAGACCCAGTACTTC. This sequence encodes CASSLAQGDQETQYF.